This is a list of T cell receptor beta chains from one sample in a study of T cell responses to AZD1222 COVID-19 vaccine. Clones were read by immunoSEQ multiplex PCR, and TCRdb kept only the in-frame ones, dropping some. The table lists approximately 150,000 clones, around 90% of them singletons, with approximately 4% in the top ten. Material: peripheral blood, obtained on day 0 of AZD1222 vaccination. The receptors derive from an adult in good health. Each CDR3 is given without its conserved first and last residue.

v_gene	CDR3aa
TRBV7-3	ASSLRPYIAGANTIDTQY
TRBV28	ASLSGGGAYNSPLH
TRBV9	ASSESPGQGAYNEQF
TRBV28	ASSIGQWDYSNQPQH
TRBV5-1	ASRSQGADTQY
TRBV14	ASSQEVVGDTDYEQY
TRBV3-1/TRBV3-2	ASSPRGRRQETQY
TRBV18	ASSLPGQSSYNEQF
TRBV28	ASSTGQGTFGNTIY
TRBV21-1	ASSNSGLAGGYNEQF
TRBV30	AWGLSSYNEQF
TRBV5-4	ASQLTATTDTQY
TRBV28	ASGTITYEQY
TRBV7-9	ASSQGLAGNQPQH
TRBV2	ASSELQTLNYGYT
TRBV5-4	ASSRGGFPYNEQF
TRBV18	ASFRQNQETQY
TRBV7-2	ASSLDWTSYEQY
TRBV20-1	SAGLAETQY
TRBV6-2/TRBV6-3	ASSYLLAGGVEQF
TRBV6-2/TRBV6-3	ASSPGSWGHKFTPEY
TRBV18	ASSPRDGTEAF
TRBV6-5	ASSPSGGGNTIY
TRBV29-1	SVEDYRAGRSYNEQF
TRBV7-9	ASSFGRREYNEQF
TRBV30	AGRGRGALPLH
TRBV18	ASSPTLDQPQH
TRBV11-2	ASSSTSTKETQY
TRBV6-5	ASSYDTGMNTEAF
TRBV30	AWSPRGGTGVYGYT
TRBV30	AWSPGLGGYT
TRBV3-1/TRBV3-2	ATKGTGETQY
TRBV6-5	ASRPTFSNQPQH
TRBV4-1	ASSQKAAGTGSQPQH
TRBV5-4	ASSPGGTGGFGYT
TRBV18	ASSPPGGQLNTEAF
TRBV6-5	ASSTGTSVSYEQY